The 10 T cell receptor beta chains in this list originate from one sample, sequenced in a study of siplizumab effects on memory and regulatory T cells. Assay: immunoSEQ multiplex PCR; the TCRdb copy retains only in-frame clones and omits some. The table has around 100,000 clones, less than 95% seen once. Sequenced material: non-Treg CD4+ T cells sorted from blood. Receptor source: a human donor in good health.

The rearrangement joins TRBV5-1 to TRBJ2-5; TRBD1 might be the D (6 bases). The germline CDR1 and CDR2 sequences are SGHRS and YFSETQ. The CDR3 sequence is 12 residues long. V dropped 4 bases and J dropped 5 bases, with 9 bases sitting between them. The DNA of the CDR3 is TGCGCCAGCAGCGGGGGCGGGGAGACCCAGTACTTC. Translated: CASSGGGETQYF. The full variable domain, in which reference TRBV5-1 and TRBJ2-5 provide the parts outside the CDR3, is KAGVTQTPRYLIKTRGQQVTLSCSPISGHRSVSWYQQTPGQGLQFLFEYFSETQRNKGNFPGRFSGRQFSNSRSEMNVSTLELGDSALYLCASSGGGETQYFGPGTRLLVL.

The V and J genes are TRBV27 and TRBJ2-3; the D is unclear. Per germline, CDR1 MNHEY and CDR2 SMNVEV (reference sequence). The CDR3 length is 14 residues. Trimming took off 5 bases at V and 4 bases at J, with 13 bases between the two ends. The CDR3 DNA reads as TGTGCCAGCAGTCTAGGCCTGGGGTCAGATACGCAGTATTTT. Translated, it gives CASSLGLGSDTQYF.

This chain links TRBV2 with TRBJ2-7; 10 nucleotides align to TRBD1. V lost 5 bases and J lost 5; bases outside the gene matches: 6. CDR1 and CDR2 (germline): SNHLY, FYNNEI. The CDR3 extends over 14 amino acids. CDR3 sequence reads: CASSKDRGLNEQYF. CDR3 nucleotide sequence: TGTGCCAGCAGTAAAGACAGGGGGCTCAACGAGCAGTACTTC.

The chain carries TRBV7-2 and TRBJ1-1, with a weak D call TRBD1 (5 bases). V lost 6 bases and J 1 base, leaving 9 bases between the germline ends. The CDR3 loop spans 13 amino acids. CDR1 SGHTA and CDR2 FQGNSA come from the germline V gene. The CDR3 region is CASSHDRNTEAFF. CDR3 in DNA: TGTGCCAGCAGTCACGACAGGAACACTGAAGCTTTCTTT.

The chain carries TRBV19 and TRBJ1-2; maybe TRBD1 (5 bases). Germline V gene lookup returns CDR1 LNHDA and CDR2 SQIVND (reference sequence). The CDR3 is 13 amino acids. The V end was cut by 5 bases, the J end by 4 bases, with 11 bases between. CDR3: CASSLRDGYGYTF. In DNA form, the CDR3 reads TGTGCCAGTAGTCTCAGGGACGGCTATGGCTACACCTTC.

This clone was counted between two and nine times. This chain links TRBV7-2 with TRBJ1-4; D remains unclear. V was trimmed by 1 base and J by 7 bases, leaving 4 bases between them. CDR3 length: 12 residues. Germline assignment: CDR1 SGHTA and CDR2 FQGNSA. CDR3 DNA sequence: TGTGCCAGCAGCTTAGTTCGTGAAAAACTGTTTTTT. Translation gives CASSLVREKLFF.

This rearrangement joins TRBV4-1 to TRBJ2-7; tentative D call: TRBD2 (6 bases). The CDR3 consists of 15 residues. Germline CDR1 is MGHRA and CDR2 is YSYEKL. Trimming removed 5 bases from V and 1 base from J, with 15 bases in between. The CDR3 sequence is CASSARDSESYEQYF. The CDR3 region has the DNA TGCGCCAGCAGCGCCCGGGACTCAGAGTCCTACGAGCAGTACTTC.

The chain links TRBV6-5 to TRBJ2-3; D is undetermined. The V end lost 0 bases, the J end lost 2 bases, and 9 bases lay between the germline ends. Germline V gene lookup returns CDR1 MNHEY and CDR2 SVGAGI. The CDR3 has 15 amino acids. CDR3 in DNA: TGTGCCAGCAGTTACTCCCCACCTCCCACAGATACGCAGTATTTT. This translates into CASSYSPPPTDTQYF.

The V and J genes are TRBV19 and TRBJ1-3; D not certain. Trimming took off 9 bases at V and 2 bases at J, with 14 bases between the two ends. Germline V gene sequence: CDR1 LNHDA, CDR2 SQIVND (reference sequence). CDR3 length: 14 amino acids. The CDR3 region has the DNA TGTGCCAGCTATGGTGGGGATCCTGGAAACACCATATATTTT. Encoded protein: CASYGGDPGNTIYF.

The gene calls are TRBV5-1 and TRBJ2-5; D is unclear. The CDR3 contains 12 residues. V was trimmed by 0 bases and J by 5 bases, leaving 5 bases between them. Germline CDR1 reads SGHRS; CDR2 reads YFSETQ. In DNA, the CDR3 is TGCGCCAGCAGCTTGGATCGGGAGACCCAGTACTTC. Its translation: CASSLDRETQYF.